This T cell receptor beta chain was obtained from a study of shared clonotypes between healthy human individuals. Terminally differentiated effector memory CD45RA+ cells were excluded by CCR7 positive selection of CD45RO-negative cells. From germline, CDR1 is SGHRS and CDR2 YFSETQ. This CDR3 has 11 amino acids. V was shortened by 0 bases and J by 7 bases, with 5 bases between the two germline ends. Produced via immunoSEQ multiplex PCR; TCRdb's table is partial and in-frame only. The table has millions of clones, 85% to 95% seen once. Concerning this clone itself: Within the sample, other DNA sequences also encode this same CDR3.

The clonotype originates from a man between 18 and 35 years old in good health. Some clones in this sample may be carry-over from other donors' samples. V usage is TRBV5-1 and J usage is TRBJ2-7; D unresolved. The sample consisted of naive CD8+ T cells from PBMCs. DNA for the CDR3: TGCGCCAGCAGCTTGGGTCCGGAGCAGTACTTC. Residues: CASSLGPEQYF.